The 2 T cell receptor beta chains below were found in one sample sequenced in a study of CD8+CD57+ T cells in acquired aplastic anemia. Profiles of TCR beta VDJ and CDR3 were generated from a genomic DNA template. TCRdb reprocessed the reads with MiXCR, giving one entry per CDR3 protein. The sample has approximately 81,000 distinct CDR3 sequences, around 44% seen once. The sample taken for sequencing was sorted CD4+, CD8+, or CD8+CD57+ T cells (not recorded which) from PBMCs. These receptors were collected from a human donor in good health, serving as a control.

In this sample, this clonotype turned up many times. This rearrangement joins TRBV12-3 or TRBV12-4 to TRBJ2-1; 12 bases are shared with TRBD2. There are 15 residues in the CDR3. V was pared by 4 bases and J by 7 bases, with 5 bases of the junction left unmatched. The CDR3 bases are TGTGCCAGCAGTTCCCGACTAGCGGGAGTGAATGAGCAGTTCTTC. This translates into CASSSRLAGVNEQFF.

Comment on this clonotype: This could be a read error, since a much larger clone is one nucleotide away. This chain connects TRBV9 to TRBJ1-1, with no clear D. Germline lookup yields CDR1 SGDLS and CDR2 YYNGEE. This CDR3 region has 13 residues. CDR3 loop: CASSVGENTEALF. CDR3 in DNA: TGTGCCAGCAGCGTTGGGGAAAACACTGAAGCTCTCTTT.